The present entry profiles one TCR beta chain with its context. Its antigen remains undetermined. No quality values exist for individual bases; no much larger clone is one base distant. The CDR3 spans 13 residues, from the cysteine through the phenylalanine. Only the CDR3 DNA is retained, 39 bases long and in frame from the first base. V loses 3 bases, J loses 6 bases, and the germline ends lie 9 bases apart. This entry comes from a study of blood T cell repertoires in COVID-19 (dated by TCRdb to 2020 to 2021). For context, the study as a whole: Samples from collaborators originated in the United States, Italy and Spain and spanned both the acute and convalescent phases of COVID-19. The material from the prospective study consisted of cDNA or gDNA derived from T cells, B-cell-depleted T cells, or PBMCs. Subjects who had been exposed to COVID-19, were actively infected with it, or had recovered from it provided the deeply sampled blood TCRbeta repertoires that made up the dataset. The repertoires were made available in a free public database intended to serve as a resource for research on the immune response to SARS-CoV-2. Samples came from the ongoing ImmuneRACE study (first 160 participants) plus 1,254 subjects from 6 global collaborators. Sample metadata almost always included a de-identified subject ID, COVID-19 status, age in years and sex. HLA class I and class II types, where available, came from metadata supplied by the sample provider rather than from assay-based typing.

The immunoSEQ Assay, a bias-controlled multiplex PCR, was used to amplify TCRbeta CDR3 regions from genomic DNA. The study's own analysis went as follows. The number of nucleated cells in each sample was estimated by amplification of reference gene primers within the assay. To quantify the absolute abundance of each unique TCRbeta CDR3 rearrangement, sequence reads were collapsed and filtered. For each sample, productive Simpson clonality was calculated by taking the square root of Simpson's diversity index across productive rearrangements. TCRdb mirrors the immuneACCESS table, restricted to in-frame sequences. Some clones are absent from its copies; in checked studies, under half trace to an unresolved V gene, and the reason for the others is unknown. That table furnishes V, J and clone size, whereas the DNA furnished D and trimming. The sample table holds 350,000 to 400,000 clones, of which under 90% were seen once. 1.7% of the sample comes from the top ten.

Broad study findings and their caveats: The quantity of clinical and demographic metadata differed by source and by participant and was supplied without curation.

In the prospective study, participants were roughly 18 to 90 years old, resided in about two dozen geographic areas of the United States, and were enrolled through a virtual design. In the prospective study, participants were assigned to cohorts based on the clinical history participants reported in a screening survey and a study questionnaire. Recovered participants in ImmuneRACE Cohort 3 were defined as having two consecutive negative NP/OP PCR tests, clearance from a healthcare professional, or resolution of symptoms. Each participant in the prospective study had whole blood, serum and a nasopharyngeal or oropharyngeal swab collected by mobile phlebotomists. Over an approximately 2-month period, participants in the prospective study had the option of providing additional blood draws and questionnaires. Before DNA extraction, blood samples from the prospective study were shipped at room temperature or frozen.

The clonotype originates from a woman in her twenties or thirties who had recovered from COVID-19. In this chain, TRBV12-3 or TRBV12-4 is recombined with TRBJ1-5; a tentative D call is TRBD1 (6 bases match). The source material was PBMCs or T cells enriched from blood (not recorded which). The nucleotide sequence reads TGTGCCAGCAGTTTCACAGGGAGTCAGCCCCAGCATTTT. It encodes CASSFTGSQPQHF.